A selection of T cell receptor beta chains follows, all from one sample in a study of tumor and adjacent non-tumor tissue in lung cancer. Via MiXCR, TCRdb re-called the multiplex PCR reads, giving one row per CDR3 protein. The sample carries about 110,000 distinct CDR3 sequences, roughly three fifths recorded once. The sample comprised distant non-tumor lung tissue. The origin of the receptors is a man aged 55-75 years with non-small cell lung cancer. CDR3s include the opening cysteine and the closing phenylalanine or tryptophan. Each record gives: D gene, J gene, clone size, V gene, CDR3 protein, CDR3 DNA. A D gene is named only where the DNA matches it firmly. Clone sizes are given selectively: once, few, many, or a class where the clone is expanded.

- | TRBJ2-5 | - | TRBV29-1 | CSVRKTEGPAEPQYF | TGCAGCGTTCGTAAAACGGAAGGGCCGGCAGAGCCCCAGTACTTC
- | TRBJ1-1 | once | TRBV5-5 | CANSFRDRFEAFF | TGTGCCAACAGCTTTAGAGACAGATTCGAAGCTTTCTTT
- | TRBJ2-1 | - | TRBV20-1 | CSARGLWSAVLYNEQFF | TGCAGTGCTAGAGGGCTATGGTCTGCGGTACTGTACAATGAGCAGTTCTTC
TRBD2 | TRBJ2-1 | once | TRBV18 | CASSPQGLAPGEQFF | TGTGCCAGCTCACCTCAAGGACTAGCGCCAGGTGAGCAGTTCTTC
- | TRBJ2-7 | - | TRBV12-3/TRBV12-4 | CVSSLMYYEQYF | TGTGTTAGTAGTTTAATGTACTACGAGCAGTACTTC
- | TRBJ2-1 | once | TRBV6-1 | CASSETGGTHNEQFF | TGTGCCAGCAGTGAGACTGGCGGGACTCACAATGAGCAGTTCTTC
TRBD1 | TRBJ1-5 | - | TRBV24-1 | CATGYRGSAQRQHF | TGTGCCACCGGATACAGGGGGTCGGCTCAGCGCCAGCATTTT
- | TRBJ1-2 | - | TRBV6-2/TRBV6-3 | CASSYSNGCLDGHTF | TGTGCCAGCAGTTACTCGAACGGGTGCTTGGATGGCCACACCTTC
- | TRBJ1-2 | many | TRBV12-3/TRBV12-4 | CASSWDHWGYTF | TGTGCCAGCAGCTGGGACCACTGGGGCTACACCTTC
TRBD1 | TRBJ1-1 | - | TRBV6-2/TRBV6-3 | CTSSYPRTGGRGRIRAFF | TGTACCAGCAGTTACCCCCGGACAGGGGGAAGAGGGCGCATACGAGCTTTCTTT
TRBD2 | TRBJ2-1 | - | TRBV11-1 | CAGSRTSGQSYNEQSF | TGTGCCGGTAGTCGGACTAGCGGGCAATCCTACAATGAGCAGTCCTTC
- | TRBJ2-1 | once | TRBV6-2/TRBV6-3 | CVSSTPIIAADNEQFF | TGTGTCAGCAGTACCCCGATAATAGCGGCGGACAATGAGCAGTTCTTC
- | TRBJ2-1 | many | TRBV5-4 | CASSIGDNEQFF | TGTGCCAGCAGCATTGGGGATAATGAGCAGTTCTTC
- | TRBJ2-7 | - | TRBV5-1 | CATSRDGSYEQYF | TGCGCCACCAGTCGGGACGGATCCTACGAGCAGTACTTC
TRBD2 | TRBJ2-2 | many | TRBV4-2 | CASSPRTSGGAIDTGELFF | TGTGCCAGCAGCCCTCGGACTAGCGGGGGGGCCATTGACACCGGGGAGCTGTTTTTT
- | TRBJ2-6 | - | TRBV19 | CASTPHIDSSGANVLTF | TGTGCCAGTACCCCCCATATCGACAGCTCTGGGGCCAACGTCCTAACTTTC
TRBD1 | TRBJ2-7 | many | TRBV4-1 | CASSQEGTGSYEQYF | TGCGCCAGCAGCCAAGAAGGGACAGGGAGCTACGAGCAGTACTTC
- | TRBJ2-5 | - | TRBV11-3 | CASSLRGDQETQYF | TGTGCAAGCAGCCTCCGCGGGGACCAAGAGACCCAGTACTTC
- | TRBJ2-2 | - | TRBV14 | CASSQAPGPYTRELFF | TGTGCCAGCAGCCAAGCGCCGGGTCCCTACACCAGGGAGCTGTTTTTT
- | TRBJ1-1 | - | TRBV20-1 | CSATPRLNTEAFF | TGCAGTGCTACTCCTAGACTGAACACTGAAGCTTTCTTT
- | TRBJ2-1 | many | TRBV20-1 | CSARVLGVEQFF | TGCAGTGCTAGAGTTCTGGGAGTTGAGCAGTTCTTC
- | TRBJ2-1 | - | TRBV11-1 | CASSKERAGLNEQSF | TGTGCCAGCAGCAAGGAGCGGGCGGGTCTCAATGAGCAGTCCTTC
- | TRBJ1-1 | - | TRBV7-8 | CASSLLQPPNTEAFF | TGTGCCAGCAGCCTCCTACAGCCTCCGAACACTGAGGCTTTCTTT
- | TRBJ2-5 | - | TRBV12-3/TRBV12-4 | CASSDTGLVLETQYF | TGTGCCAGCTCGGATACGGGATTAGTGTTAGAGACCCAGTACTTC
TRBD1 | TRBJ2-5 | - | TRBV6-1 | CACRRKTGTGVEETQYF | TGTGCCTGCAGACGGAAGACTGGGACAGGGGTTGAAGAGACCCAGTACTTC
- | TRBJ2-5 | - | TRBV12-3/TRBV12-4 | CASRGVRAQYF | TGTGCCAGCAGAGGCGTTCGAGCCCAGTACTTC
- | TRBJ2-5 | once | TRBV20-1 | CSAVRKQETQYF | TGCAGTGCCGTACGCAAACAAGAGACCCAGTACTTC
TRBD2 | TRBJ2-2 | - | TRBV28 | CARTPVGSGGRNTGELFF | TGTGCCAGGACTCCTGTAGGTAGCGGGGGAAGGAACACCGGGGAGCTGTTTTTT
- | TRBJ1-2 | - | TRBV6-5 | CAGSYTGGQGDGYTF | TGTGCCGGCAGTTACACCGGCGGCCAAGGGGATGGATACACCTTC
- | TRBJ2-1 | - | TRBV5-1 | CASSSWTDPYNDQFF | TGCGCCAGCAGCTCATGGACGGACCCCTACAATGATCAGTTCTTT
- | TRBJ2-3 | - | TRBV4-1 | CASSPHHTSGNPDTQYF | TGCGCCAGCAGTCCTCACCACACATCGGGCAACCCAGATACGCAGTATTTT
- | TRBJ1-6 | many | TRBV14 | CASSQESGRNSPLHF | TGTGCCAGCAGCCAAGAGTCAGGGAGGAATTCACCCCTCCACTTT
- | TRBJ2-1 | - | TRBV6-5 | CASSPQLRRGEINEQFF | TGTGCCAGCAGTCCTCAGTTAAGAAGGGGTGAGATCAACGAGCAGTTCTTC
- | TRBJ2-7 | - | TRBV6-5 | CNSPPRGCPIYEQYF | TGTAACAGCCCCCCCCGGGGGTGCCCGATCTACGAGCAGTACTTC
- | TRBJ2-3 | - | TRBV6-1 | CACTEGTQYF | TGTGCCTGCACTGAGGGTACGCAGTATTTT
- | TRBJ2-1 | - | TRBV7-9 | CASSLVGAQNNEQFF | TGTGCCAGCAGCTTAGTCGGGGCCCAAAACAATGAGCAGTTCTTC
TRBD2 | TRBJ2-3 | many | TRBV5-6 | CASSLRSGGFADTQYF | TGTGCCAGCAGCTTGCGTAGCGGGGGGTTTGCAGATACGCAGTATTTT
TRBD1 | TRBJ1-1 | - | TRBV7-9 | CASSPRDRGQINTEAFF | TGTGCCAGCAGCCCTAGGGACAGGGGGCAGATAAACACTGAAGCTTTCTTT